This record concerns one T cell receptor beta chain sequence. The antigen remains undetermined. With the ViraFEST assay, the study expanded antigen-specific CD4+ T cells using viral peptide pools, then sequenced them. Between days 9 and 11 of culture, CD4+ T cells were separated out. Each participant was given two doses of one vaccine (BNT162b2 or mRNA-1273). Every well got some 1.8 million PBMC, which were grown with about 9.2 IU/ml IL-2 and roughly 10 ug/ml peptides. The data are from a study of vaccination effects on CD4 cells after COVID-19. Germline lookup yields CDR1 ENHRY and CDR2 SYGVKD. The CDR3 runs to 15 residues. The V and J ends lost 4 bases and 2 bases, in that order; junction bases with no gene match: 7. Sequencing was performed with immunoSEQ multiplex PCR; in TCRdb, only in-frame clones are kept and a portion is missing. The table has 20,000 to 30,000 clones, approximately 69% seen once; the top ten hold 8.2%.

This sequence originates from a human donor who received a COVID-19 vaccine. Sequenced material: CD4+ T cells from PBMCs cultured with SARS-CoV-2 spike peptides, taken after COVID-19 vaccination. The rearrangement uses TRBV10-3 and TRBJ2-5; 7 nucleotides line up with TRBD1. The CDR3 reads CAISVSTGAQETQYF. The CDR3 DNA is TGTGCCATCAGTGTCTCAACAGGGGCTCAAGAGACCCAGTACTTC.